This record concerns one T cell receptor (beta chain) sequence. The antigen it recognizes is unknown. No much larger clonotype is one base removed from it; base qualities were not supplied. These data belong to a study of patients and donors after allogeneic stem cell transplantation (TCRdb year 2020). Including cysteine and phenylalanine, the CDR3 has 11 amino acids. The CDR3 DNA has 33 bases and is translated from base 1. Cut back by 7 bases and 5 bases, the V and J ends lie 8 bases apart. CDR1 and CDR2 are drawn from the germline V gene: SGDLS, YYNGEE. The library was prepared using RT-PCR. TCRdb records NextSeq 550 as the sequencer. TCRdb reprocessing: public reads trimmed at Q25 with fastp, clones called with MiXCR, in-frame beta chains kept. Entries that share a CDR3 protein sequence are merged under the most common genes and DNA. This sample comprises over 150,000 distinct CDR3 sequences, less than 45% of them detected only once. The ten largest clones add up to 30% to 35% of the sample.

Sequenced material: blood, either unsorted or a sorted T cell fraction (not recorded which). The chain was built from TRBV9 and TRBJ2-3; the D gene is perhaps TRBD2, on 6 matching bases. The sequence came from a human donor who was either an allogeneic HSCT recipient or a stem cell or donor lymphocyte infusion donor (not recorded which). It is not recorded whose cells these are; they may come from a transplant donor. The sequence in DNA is TGTGCCAGCGGGACTGGAGATACGCAGTATTTT. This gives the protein CASGTGDTQYF.